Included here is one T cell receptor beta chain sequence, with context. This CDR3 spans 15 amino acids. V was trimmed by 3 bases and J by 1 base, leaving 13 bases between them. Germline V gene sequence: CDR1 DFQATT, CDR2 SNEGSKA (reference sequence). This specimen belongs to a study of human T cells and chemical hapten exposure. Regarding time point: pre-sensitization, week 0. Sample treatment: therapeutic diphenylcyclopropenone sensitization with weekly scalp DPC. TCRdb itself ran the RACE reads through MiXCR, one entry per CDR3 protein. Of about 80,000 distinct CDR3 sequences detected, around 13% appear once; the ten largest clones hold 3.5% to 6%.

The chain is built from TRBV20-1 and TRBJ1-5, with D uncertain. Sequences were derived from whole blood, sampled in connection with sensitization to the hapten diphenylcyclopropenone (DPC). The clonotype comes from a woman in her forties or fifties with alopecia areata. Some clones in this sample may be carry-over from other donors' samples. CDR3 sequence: CSASWPGKSNQPQHF. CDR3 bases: TGCAGTGCTAGCTGGCCGGGAAAGAGCAATCAGCCCCAGCATTTT.